Listed below are T cell receptor beta chains from one sample, sequenced in a study of CD8 T cells in Susac syndrome. A single record per CDR3 protein comes from TCRdb applying MiXCR to the immunoSEQ multiplex PCR reads. The sample lists more than 150,000 distinct CDR3 sequences; nearly 97% were seen once. The material sequenced was CD8+ T cells from PBMCs. Receptors originate from a human donor with multiple sclerosis. Each CDR3 is given with its conserved first and last residue. A D gene is named only where the DNA matches it firmly. The size entry is marked missing in some rows and otherwise reads once, few, many or a size class.

>TRBV30|TRBD1|once|TRBJ1-6
CAWSGQGWNSPLHF
TGTGCCTGGAGTGGACAGGGTTGGAATTCACCCCTCCACTTT
>TRBV30|-|-|TRBJ1-2
CSTPLHNYGYTF
TGTAGTACGCCTCTTCATAACTATGGCTACACCTTC
>TRBV7-9|TRBD1|-|TRBJ2-1
CASSMGQGPNEQFF
TGTGCCAGCAGCATGGGACAGGGTCCCAATGAGCAGTTCTTC
>TRBV20-1|-|-|TRBJ2-5
CSAPDLDQETQYF
TGCAGTGCTCCGGACCTCGACCAAGAGACCCAGTACTTC
>TRBV29-1|-|-|TRBJ2-5
CSAYWETQYF
TGCAGTGCCTATTGGGAGACCCAGTACTTC
>TRBV7-2|-|-|TRBJ1-1
CASSLVVTGRNTEAFF
TGTGCCAGCAGCTTAGTGGTCACAGGGAGGAACACTGAAGCTTTCTTT
>TRBV27|-|-|TRBJ2-3
CASSLSLVDTQYF
TGTGCCAGCAGTTTATCGTTGGTGGATACGCAGTATTTT
>TRBV7-6|TRBD2|-|TRBJ2-3
CASSGGGGGGTDTQYF
TGTGCCAGCAGTGGCGGTGGCGGGGGGGGCACAGATACGCAGTATTTT
>TRBV20-1|-|-|TRBJ1-1
CSANREGSNTEAFF
TGCAGTGCAAACAGGGAGGGGTCGAACACTGAAGCTTTCTTT
>TRBV6-5|-|-|TRBJ1-1
CASSTYTEAFF
TGTGCCAGCAGTACATACACTGAAGCTTTCTTT
>TRBV20-1|TRBD2|-|TRBJ2-3
CSARGVMRGVTDTQYF
TGCAGTGCTAGAGGAGTGATGCGGGGGGTCACAGATACGCAGTATTTT
>TRBV2|TRBD1|-|TRBJ2-1
CASSGTGGLRNEQFF
TGTGCCAGCAGTGGGACAGGGGGCCTCAGGAATGAGCAGTTCTTC
>TRBV2|TRBD2|once|TRBJ2-5
CASSESASGLRQETQYF
TGTGCCAGCAGTGAATCGGCTAGCGGGCTCCGCCAAGAGACCCAGTACTTC
>TRBV3-1|-|-|TRBJ2-5
CASSRRPGTYQETQYF
TGTGCCAGCAGCAGACGCCCTGGGACCTACCAAGAGACCCAGTACTTC
>TRBV3-1|-|-|TRBJ1-2
CASSQGQNGYTF
TGTGCCAGCAGCCAAGGCCAGAATGGCTACACCTTC
>TRBV30|TRBD1|few|TRBJ1-2
CAWSVRGHYGYTF
TGTGCCTGGAGTGTAAGGGGGCACTATGGCTACACCTTC
>TRBV4-1|TRBD2|-|TRBJ2-5
CASSQDKREGETQYF
TGCGCCAGCAGCCAAGATAAAAGGGAGGGCGAGACCCAGTACTTC
>TRBV30|-|-|TRBJ1-2
CAWSERPLNGYTF
TGTGCCTGGAGTGAAAGGCCCCTCAATGGCTACACCTTC
>TRBV9|-|-|TRBJ1-2
CASSDPTADRYGYTF
TGTGCCAGCAGCGACCCAACCGCCGACAGATATGGCTACACCTTC
>TRBV29-1|-|-|TRBJ1-2
CSVGTGGGSNGYTF
TGCAGCGTCGGAACCGGGGGGGGGTCTAATGGCTACACCTTC
>TRBV5-4|TRBD2|-|TRBJ2-5
CASSFGTSGEETQYF
TGTGCCAGCAGCTTTGGGACTAGCGGGGAAGAGACCCAGTACTTC
>TRBV12-3/TRBV12-4|-|-|TRBJ2-1
CASSPDSSEQFF
TGTGCCAGCAGTCCAGACAGTTCTGAGCAGTTCTTC
>TRBV12-3/TRBV12-4|-|-|TRBJ1-2
CASSPGGFGYTF
TGTGCCAGCAGCCCCGGGGGGTTCGGCTACACCTTC
>TRBV6-5|-|-|TRBJ2-2
CASSYSGSLTGELFF
TGTGCCAGCAGTTACTCAGGCAGTCTCACCGGGGAGCTGTTTTTT
>TRBV19|-|-|TRBJ2-7
CASAHDTSYEQYF
TGTGCCAGTGCCCATGACACCTCCTACGAGCAGTACTTC
>TRBV12-3/TRBV12-4|-|once|TRBJ2-7
CASSPGLGPGYEQYF
TGTGCCAGCAGCCCCGGACTCGGTCCTGGGTACGAGCAGTACTTC
>TRBV19|TRBD2|-|TRBJ2-1
CASSIGGGAWDEQFF
TGTGCCAGTAGTATAGGCGGGGGGGCTTGGGATGAGCAGTTCTTC
>TRBV15|-|-|TRBJ2-3
CATSRVVADINTQYF
TGTGCCACCAGCAGAGTGGTAGCGGATATTAATACGCAGTATTTT
>TRBV5-6|-|-|TRBJ2-1
CASSLGSAHEQFF
TGTGCCAGCAGCTTGGGATCAGCCCATGAGCAGTTCTTC
>TRBV12-3/TRBV12-4|-|once|TRBJ1-2
CASSLSLGGYGYTF
TGTGCCAGCAGTTTAAGTCTGGGCGGCTATGGCTACACCTTC
>TRBV27|TRBD2|-|TRBJ2-7
CASSVAGVSYEQYF
TGTGCCAGCAGTGTAGCGGGGGTATCCTACGAGCAGTACTTC
>TRBV19|TRBD1|-|TRBJ1-1
CASSPSGTGNVEAFF
TGTGCCAGTAGTCCCTCTGGGACAGGGAACGTTGAAGCTTTCTTT
>TRBV20-1|TRBD1|-|TRBJ2-5
CSARDRDREQETQYF
TGCAGTGCTAGAGATCGGGACAGGGAACAGGAGACCCAGTACTTC
>TRBV30|-|-|TRBJ1-6
CAWSQRGGGSPLHF
TGTGCCTGGAGCCAAAGAGGGGGGGGCTCACCCCTCCACTTT
>TRBV30|TRBD2|once|TRBJ2-2
CAWSSGANTGELFF
TGTGCCTGGAGTAGCGGGGCGAACACCGGGGAGCTGTTTTTT
>TRBV20-1|-|-|TRBJ2-2
CSAVTSKVTGELFF
TGCAGTGCCGTTACTAGCAAGGTCACCGGGGAGCTGTTTTTT
>TRBV12-3/TRBV12-4|-|-|TRBJ1-2
CASSSLTEDYGYTF
TGTGCCAGCAGTTCACTTACAGAAGACTATGGCTACACCTTC
>TRBV9|-|-|TRBJ1-2
CASSVNLLEGDYGYTF
TGTGCCAGCAGCGTAAACCTTTTGGAGGGTGACTATGGCTACACCTTC
>TRBV3-1|-|-|TRBJ2-3
CASSPWGGARADTQYF
TGTGCCAGCAGCCCCTGGGGGGGGGCCCGAGCAGATACGCAGTATTTT
>TRBV7-9|-|-|TRBJ2-1
CASSFLASSYNEQFF
TGTGCCAGCAGCTTCCTGGCTTCCTCCTACAATGAGCAGTTCTTC
>TRBV7-9|-|-|TRBJ2-3
CASSFGADTQYF
TGTGCCAGCAGCTTCGGGGCAGATACGCAGTATTTT
>TRBV27|TRBD2|-|TRBJ2-5
CASTSFGLEETQYF
TGTGCCAGCACCTCTTTCGGACTAGAAGAGACCCAGTACTTC
>TRBV9|TRBD1|once|TRBJ1-1
CASSVKDREFTEAFF
TGTGCCAGCAGCGTGAAGGACAGGGAGTTTACGGAAGCTTTCTTT
>TRBV9|-|once|TRBJ1-6
CASSPHTQRSPLHF
TGTGCCAGCAGCCCCCATACTCAGAGGTCACCCCTCCACTTT
>TRBV9|-|-|TRBJ1-3
CASSEGNTIYF
TGTGCCAGCAGCGAGGGAAACACCATATATTTT
>TRBV14|TRBD1|-|TRBJ2-1
CASSQEKGAPSYNEQFF
TGTGCCAGCAGCCAAGAGAAGGGGGCACCAAGTTACAATGAGCAGTTCTTC
>TRBV27|-|-|TRBJ2-1
CASNTGDEQFF
TGTGCCAGCAACACGGGGGATGAGCAGTTCTTC